This T cell receptor (beta chain) was captured in a study of blood T cell repertoires in COVID-19 (dated by TCRdb to about 2020). For the study in its entirety: Collaborator samples came from the United States, Italy and Spain and covered acute and convalescent phases of COVID-19. The material from the prospective study consisted of cDNA or gDNA derived from T cells, B-cell-depleted T cells, or PBMCs. Subjects who had been exposed to COVID-19, were actively infected with it, or had recovered from it provided the deeply sampled blood TCRbeta repertoires that made up the dataset. The repertoires were made available in a free public database intended to serve as a resource for research on the immune response to SARS-CoV-2. The samples were drawn from two sources: the first 160 participants of the ongoing ImmuneRACE study, and 1,200 or so subjects contributed by 6 global collaborators. A de-identified subject ID, COVID-19 status, age in years and sex were almost always included in the sample metadata. HLA class I and class II types, where available, came from metadata supplied by the sample provider rather than from assay-based typing. Broader findings and caveats from the paper: The quantity of clinical and demographic metadata differed by source and by participant and was supplied without curation.

From the cysteine up to the phenylalanine, the CDR3 has a length of 15 residues. The DNA shown is the 45-base CDR3, in frame from base 1. CDR1 SGHRS and CDR2 YFSETQ are derived from the germline V gene. V was cut back by 0 bases and J by 0 bases, leaving a gap of 9 bases between them. TCRbeta CDR3 regions were amplified from genomic DNA by means of the immunoSEQ Assay, a bias-controlled multiplex PCR. Per the source publication's procedure: Nucleated cell counts per sample were estimated from amplification of reference gene primers within the assay. Sequence reads were collapsed and filtered to measure the absolute abundance of every unique TCRbeta CDR3 rearrangement. For each sample, productive Simpson clonality was calculated as the square root of Simpson's diversity index over productive rearrangements. The table comes from immuneACCESS by way of TCRdb, which keeps in-frame sequences with V and J called. Part of the clones is missing from these tables; in studies checked, under half for an unresolved V gene and the rest for unknown reasons. V, J and clone size are those of that table, while D and trimming were read from the DNA. A total of 200,000 to 250,000 clones appear in this sample, less than 85% of them only once. The top ten clonotypes cover 1.8% of the sample.

Participants in the prospective study were enrolled through a virtual design, were aged roughly 18 to 95 years, and lived in 20 to 30 United States geographic areas. In the prospective study, participants were assigned to cohorts based on the clinical history participants reported in a screening survey and a study questionnaire. ImmuneRACE Cohort 3 recovered participants were defined by two consecutive negative NP/OP PCR tests, healthcare professional clearance, or symptom resolution. Mobile phlebotomists in the prospective study collected whole blood, serum and a nasopharyngeal or oropharyngeal swab from every participant. Participants in the prospective study had the option to provide additional blood draws and questionnaires over an approximately 2-month period. Before DNA extraction, blood samples from the prospective study were shipped at room temperature or frozen. For this clone: The antigen it recognizes is unknown. Per-base qualities were not stored, and no clone one base away is much larger.

The sequenced sample consisted of PBMCs or T cells enriched from blood (not recorded which). This chain joins TRBV5-1 to TRBJ1-2, with the D gene not confidently named. This sequence originates from a man in his 60s who had recovered from COVID-19. The CDR3 sequence is CASSLGQNPNYGYTF. The DNA sequence reads TGCGCCAGCAGCTTGGGGCAGAATCCTAACTATGGCTACACCTTC.